The sequence of this TCR beta chain was determined in a study of OX40 agonist ivuxolimab in advanced cancers. The overall study: Males comprised approximately 84% of the group, whose mean age was approximately 60 years (range roughly 20 to 85). Patients with prior anti-PD-1, anti-PD-L1 or anti-CTLA-4 therapy were eligible; less than 50% had some. The study's findings and limits: In general, CD8+ T cells held more expanded clones than CD4+ did, on average. Among patients with partial responses at 0.1-3.0 mg/kg, clonal expansion was among the lowest.

Sequenced by immunoSEQ multiplex PCR; TCRdb stores in-frame clones only, minus some. This sample yields tens of thousands of clones, of which roughly 85% are seen a single time; approximately 2% belongs to the top ten. Comments on this clone: Its matching antigen is unknown.

Germline V gene sequence: CDR1 PRHDT, CDR2 FYEKMQ (reference sequence). V dropped 5 bases and J dropped 5; count of bases not matched to a gene: 10. The CDR3 is 16 residues long. V usage is TRBV13 and J usage is TRBJ2-2; TRBD1 matches 8 bases. The clonotype originates from an adult with an advanced solid tumor such as melanoma, head and neck, liver or kidney cancer. The source material was CD4+ or CD8+ T cells sorted from blood, sampled in a trial of the OX40 agonist ivuxolimab. CDR3 region: CASSSGQGVETGELFF. Here the CDR3 DNA reads TGTGCCAGCAGCAGCGGACAGGGTGTAGAGACCGGGGAGCTGTTTTTT.